This record looks at one T cell receptor (beta chain) sequence and its context. Its antigen remains unknown. These data belong to a study of cytomegalovirus exposure and HLA in healthy donors. Findings and limits, study-wide: Excluded: some indistinguishable V segments such as TRBV6-2 and TRBV6-3. The CMV antigen specificity of a few CMV-associated chains was confirmed through in vitro analysis. In an earlier analysis, productive rearrangement rates for most beta V segments clustered near 87% or 30%.

The PCR contained 60 Vbeta and 13 Jbeta primers. TCRdb's copy holds only in-frame clones and misses some; the assay was immunoSEQ multiplex PCR. This sample has 120,000 or so clones, with less than 80% found just once. The CDR3 length is 16 residues. Trimming removed 5 bases from V and 0 bases from J, with 14 bases in between. In germline, CDR1 is SQVTM, CDR2 ANQGSEA. This chain links TRBV29-1 with TRBJ2-6; D might be TRBD2 (6 bases). Sequencing was carried out using PBMCs. The receptor was derived from a man in his forties in good health and CMV-seropositive. CDR3 amino acids: CSVWQGGHSGANVLTF. The CDR3, as DNA: TGCAGCGTTTGGCAGGGAGGTCACTCTGGGGCCAACGTCCTGACTTTC.